These T cell receptor beta chains were read from a single sample in a study of monozygotic twins with inflammatory bowel disease. Each CDR3 protein gets one entry in TCRdb, which reprocessed the 5' RACE reads and gives no DNA. In total, the table holds some 99,000 distinct CDR3 sequences. The source material was blood. Source of these receptors: a human donor with ulcerative colitis or Crohn's disease, or a healthy co-twin of an affected twin (not recorded which). The CDR3 runs from the conserved cysteine through the conserved F or W.

V gene	J gene	CDR3 protein
TRBV6-6	TRBJ2-1	CASSYGQGYNEQFF
TRBV28	TRBJ2-5	CASSLGSGRRETQYF
TRBV20-1	TRBJ1-5	CSASGRHPISPQHF
TRBV6-5	TRBJ2-7	CASSYRGRGSYEQYF
TRBV12-5	TRBJ2-7	CASGLVIPGGRYEQYF
TRBV5-1	TRBJ2-1	CASSLEAPGREQFF
TRBV20-1	TRBJ2-6	CSARSGASGANVLTF
TRBV5-1	TRBJ2-7	CASRETSDSEQYF
TRBV5-1	TRBJ2-1	CASSLDRQQFF
TRBV28	TRBJ2-1	CASSFVGGPYNEQFF
TRBV20-1	TRBJ1-2	CSSDRGWGGYTF
TRBV20-1	TRBJ2-7	CSVATSGGIYEQYF
TRBV12-3/TRBV12-4	TRBJ2-7	CASSSNTGSYEQYF